This T cell receptor (beta chain) was found in a study of shared clonotypes between healthy human individuals. This was a deep-level run. Authors' analysis steps: As immunoSEQ supplied junction-only sequences (without quality scores), filtering differed. TCRdb's table, derived via immunoSEQ multiplex PCR, lists solely in-frame clones and lacks some. The V and J calls and clone size are taken from that table; D and trimming were inferred from the DNA. The sample holds approximately 600,000 clones; approximately 95% are singletons and the top ten take over 0.1%. CD45RO-negative, CCR7-selected cells formed the naive CD8 fraction, which excluded terminally differentiated effector memory CD45RA+ cells. All of the donors resided in Nashville, Tennessee, and each was a Caucasian adult. The trim removed 3 bases at V and 6 bases at J, leaving 2 bases unmatched. The germline CDR1 and CDR2 sequences are SGHKS and YYEKEE (reference sequence). The CDR3 has 12 amino acids.

J is TRBJ2-7 and V is TRBV5-5, with 8 bases aligning to TRBD1. The origin of this receptor is a woman aged 25-40 years in good health. Sample: naive CD8+ T cells sorted from blood. The CDR3 bases are TGTGCCAGCAGCTCGACAGGGGTCGAGCAGTACTTC. Amino acids: CASSSTGVEQYF.